This record looks at one TCR beta chain sequence and its context. MiXCR, run by TCRdb on the 5' RACE reads, gives a single entry per CDR3 protein. This sample has about 38,000 distinct CDR3 sequences, with around 8.7% found just once. The data were taken from a study of chronic HIV infection and antiretroviral therapy. CDR3 length: 16 amino acids. V lost 0 bases and J 3 bases, leaving 15 bases between the germline ends. Germline V CDR1 and CDR2: LGHDT, YNNKEL (reference sequence). This clonotype was sampled from an adult who had HIV and had not received antiretroviral therapy, or was an uninfected healthy control (not recorded which). The chain has TRBV3-1 and TRBJ2-7; the D gene is possibly TRBD1 (6 bases). Sequenced material: peripheral blood. The chain's CDR3 is CASSQDLVAGDYEQYF. The CDR3 region has the DNA TGTGCCAGCAGCCAAGATCTAGTGGCAGGGGACTACGAGCAGTACTTC.